The clone carrying this TCR beta chain was seen a single time. At one boundary the junction diverges from the germline segment, which might be a read error. The entry originates in a study of tumor-infiltrating lymphocytes in primary liver carcinoma. Taking about 19-32 mg of unsorted bulk tissue, the authors co-extracted RNA and DNA. Germline loops: CDR1 GTSNPN, CDR2 SVGIG (reference sequence). The CDR3 length is 14 residues. cDNA specific to TCR beta was made from about 550 ng of total RNA, with a constant-region primer employed for priming. Nested multiplex PCR, run for three rounds with slightly modified ARM-PCR, yielded TCR beta libraries. A C-beta reverse primer was combined with TRBV1-TRBV30 forward primers in the first two PCR rounds, and each round had approximately 9 cycles. TCRdb re-called the multiplex PCR reads through MiXCR, storing one row per CDR3 protein. The sample shows tens of thousands of distinct CDR3 sequences, roughly 80% of them seen only once.

This sequence originates from a man in his forties with primary liver carcinoma and hepatitis B virus infection. This sequence joins TRBV30 and TRBJ1-1, with D maybe TRBD1 (5 bases). Input material: liver tumor tissue from sampling region 4. Stated subset: tumor region T4, right-lateral pole. CDR3 in DNA: TGTGTCTGGCGCCAATTAGAGGGGTTCGCCGAAGCTTTCTTT. Its protein product is CVWRQLEGFAEAFF.